The present entry profiles one T cell receptor (beta chain) with its context. This entry belongs to a study of type 1 and type 2 diabetes patients. PCR was run on genomic DNA. Amplification of the beta chain CDR3 used 30 forward and 13 reverse multiplex primers. TCRdb independently ran MiXCR on the multiplex PCR reads; one entry per CDR3 protein. The table shows fewer than 300,000 distinct CDR3 sequences, with around 47% occurring only once. V lost 0 bases, J lost 4 bases, and 11 bases stayed unmatched. Per the germline V gene, CDR1 is SGHRS and CDR2 is YFSETQ. The CDR3 consists of 17 residues. The origin of this receptor is a man in his late teens or twenties with type 2 diabetes. The sequenced material came from peripheral blood mononuclear cells (PBMCs). The chain employs TRBV5-1 and TRBJ2-5; the match to TRBD1 covers 8 bases. Here the CDR3 DNA reads TGCGCCAGCAGCTTGGCCGGACAGGGCAAATCCGGAGAGACCCAGTACTTC. Amino acid sequence: CASSLAGQGKSGETQYF.